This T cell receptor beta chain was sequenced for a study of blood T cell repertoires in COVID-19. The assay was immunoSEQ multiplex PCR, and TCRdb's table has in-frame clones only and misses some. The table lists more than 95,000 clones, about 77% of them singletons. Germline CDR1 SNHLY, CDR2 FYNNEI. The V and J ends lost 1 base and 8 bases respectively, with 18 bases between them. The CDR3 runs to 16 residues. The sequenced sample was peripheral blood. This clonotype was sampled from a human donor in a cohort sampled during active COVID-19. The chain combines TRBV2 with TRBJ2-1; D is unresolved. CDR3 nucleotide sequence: TGTGCCAGCAGTGAAGGGTTAGGAGCCGGCGTCGATGAGCAGTTCTTC. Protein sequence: CASSEGLGAGVDEQFF.